This T cell receptor (beta chain) originates from a study of radiotherapy plus CTLA-4 blockade in lung cancer. Study-wide findings and caveats: Blood TCR clones of tumor origin expanded after radiotherapy plus ipilimumab.

Alongside CTLA-4 blockade with ipilimumab, patients with chemo-refractory metastatic non-small-cell lung cancer received focal radiation. From germline, CDR1 is MDHEN and CDR2 SYDVKM. With 7 bases clipped from V and 4 bases from J, the junction kept 4 bases outside the gene matches. The CDR3 runs to 13 residues. With regard to this clone: The target antigen is unknown.

Libraries were prepared by immunoSEQ multiplex PCR; TCRdb keeps only in-frame clonotypes and omits some of them. The sample holds tens of thousands of clones, roughly three quarters seen once. The input for sequencing was peripheral blood, taken from a patient treated with radiotherapy plus ipilimumab. The V gene is TRBV28, the J gene TRBJ1-2; 9 bases align to TRBD1. The clonotype originates from a human donor with non-small cell lung cancer who had stable disease on radiotherapy plus ipilimumab. CDR3 coding DNA: TGTGCCAGCATGGGGGACAGGGCCTATGGCTACACCTTC. Translating it yields CASMGDRAYGYTF.